Detailed here is one T cell receptor (beta chain). Its antigen remains unidentified. A read error may explain this, as a much larger clone is one base away. There are 15 residues in the CDR3. The germline V gene has CDR1 PRHDT and CDR2 FYEKMQ (reference sequence). V lost 5 bases, J lost 3 bases, and 8 bases stayed unmatched. What was amplified from RNA transcripts were TCR beta CDR3 regions. The HTBI primer set served for first-round RT-PCR of the TCR CDR3. TCRdb used MiXCR to reprocess the multiplex PCR reads, holding one entry per CDR3 protein. This sample has 50,000 to 75,000 distinct CDR3 sequences, with about 50% found just once. The sample comes from a study of T cells in Graves' hyperthyroidism and ophthalmopathy. Notes on the study in general: Ophthalmopathy got predicted by the model a median about six months before its onset.

This TCR derives from a woman aged 25-40 years with Graves' ophthalmopathy. The rearrangement uses TRBV13 and TRBJ1-1; the match to TRBD1 covers 8 bases. The specimen sequenced was blood. The CDR3 loop reads CASSPQTGVDTEAFF. For the CDR3, the DNA is TGTGCCAGCAGCCCGCAGACAGGGGTCGACACTGAAGCTTTCTTT.